This record concerns one T cell receptor beta chain sequence. Antigen specificity is unknown. Clones were read by immunoSEQ multiplex PCR, and TCRdb kept only the in-frame ones, dropping some. The sample has 31,000 or so clones, under 80% seen once; the top ten hold around 2.1%. The ends were cut back, 6 bases at V and 4 bases at J, with 16 bases in the middle. Germline values: CDR1 MNHNY, CDR2 SVGAGI (reference sequence). There are 14 residues in the CDR3. The entry originates in a study of STAT5B mutations in CD4+ large granular lymphocyte leukemia. The overall study: Healthy donors showed HLA-associated enrichment of the CDR3 'QG' motif.

Findings and limits, study-wide: Top patient clones used TRBV06 genes more often: 8/27 versus 2/35 in controls. Without putative leukemic clones, patient CD4-sorted repertoires remained more clonal than healthy CD4+ repertoires.

The chain recombines TRBV6-6 with TRBJ2-7; possibly TRBD2 for D (5 bases). The specimen was CD4+ T cells from blood buffy coats. The clonotype was recovered from a human donor in good health. CDR3 amino acids: CASRPSGSLYEQYF. The DNA of the CDR3 is TGTGCCAGCAGACCAAGCGGATCCTTATACGAGCAGTACTTC.